These 21 T cell receptor beta chains originate from one sample sequenced in a study of T cell changes during pregnancy in multiple sclerosis. TCRdb's table, derived via immunoSEQ multiplex PCR, lists solely in-frame clones and lacks some. The table has 50,000 to 65,000 clones, approximately 93% seen once; the top ten hold roughly 3.1%. Sequences were derived from CD8+ T cells from peripheral blood mononuclear cells, sampled in the second trimester of pregnancy. The receptors derive from a female donor with multiple sclerosis, enrolled in a pregnancy study.

This chain uses TRBV10-1 with TRBJ2-1, with D maybe TRBD1 (5 bases). This CDR3 has 13 amino acids. Trimming pared 6 bases from V and 13 bases from J, leaving 19 bases between. Germline-derived CDR1 and CDR2 are WNHNN and SYGVQD (reference sequence). The CDR3 DNA reads as TGCGCCAGCAGCCAGGGCGAAAATCCACCACAGTTCTTC. Translating gives CASSQGENPPQFF.

The gene calls are TRBV29-1 and TRBJ1-2; 10 bases line up with TRBD1. In germline, CDR1 is SQVTM, CDR2 ANQGSEA. CDR3 length: 13 residues. V lost 7 bases and J lost 8; bases outside the gene matches: 10. The CDR3 spells CSAEGQGIGGYTF. In nucleotides, the CDR3 is TGCAGCGCAGAGGGACAGGGGATAGGCGGCTACACCTTC.

The rearrangement links TRBV2 to TRBJ1-1; no definite D call. Trimming cost V 6 bases and J 6 bases, with 14 bases left between them. The CDR3 spans 13 residues. Germline CDR1 is SNHLY and CDR2 is FYNNEI. The CDR3 sequence: CASSVALSAEAFF. DNA of the CDR3: TGTGCCAGCAGCGTCGCGTTGAGCGCTGAAGCTTTCTTT.

The chain links TRBV29-1 to TRBJ2-3; 7 positions agree with TRBD1. V dropped 7 bases and J dropped 0; count of bases not matched to a gene: 7. The CDR3 extends over 14 amino acids. Germline values: CDR1 SQVTM, CDR2 ANQGSEA. CDR3 protein: CSAETGPSTDTQYF. CDR3 sequence (DNA): TGCAGCGCAGAGACAGGGCCTAGCACAGATACGCAGTATTTT.

The chain carries TRBV28 and TRBJ1-5; no clear D gene. Looked up from germline, CDR1 is MDHEN and CDR2 is SYDVKM. The V end was cut by 6 bases, the J end by 6 bases, with 12 bases between. The CDR3 is 13 amino acids. As DNA, the CDR3 is TGTGCCAGCAGACCAGGCGCAGGTCAGCCCCAGCATTTT. Translated: CASRPGAGQPQHF. Full variable domain (outside the CDR3, taken from reference TRBV28 and TRBJ1-5): DVKVTQSSRYLVKRTGEKVFLECVQDMDHENMFWYRQDPGLGLRLIYFSYDVKMKEKGDIPEGYSVSREKKERFSLILESASTNQTSMYLCASRPGAGQPQHFGDGTRLSIL.

This chain joins TRBV14 and TRBJ2-5; 11 bases match TRBD2. Trimming took 1 base from V and 4 from J; bases not matched to a gene: 8. The CDR3 extends over 17 amino acids. In germline, CDR1 is SGHDN, CDR2 FVKESK. CDR3: CASSQGFRLAGGETQYF. The CDR3 DNA reads TGTGCCAGCAGCCAAGGTTTTCGGCTAGCGGGAGGAGAGACCCAGTACTTC.

This rearrangement joins TRBV7-2 to TRBJ2-7; 8 positions match TRBD2. CDR1 and CDR2 from the germline V gene are SGHTA and FQGNSA. The CDR3 has 14 amino acids. Trimming removed 5 bases from V and 6 bases from J; junction bases left unmatched: 9. The CDR3 region is CASSRRREVLEQYF. CDR3 coding DNA: TGTGCCAGCAGCAGAAGGCGGGAGGTTCTCGAGCAGTACTTC.

The chain links TRBV5-8 to TRBJ1-4, with D possibly matching TRBD1 (5 bases). The CDR3 has 15 amino acids. The germline V gene has CDR1 SGHTS and CDR2 YDEGEE. The V gene lost 0 bases and the J gene lost 0 bases, with 6 bases spanning the gap. The CDR3 region has the DNA TGTGCCAGCAGCTTGGGACAGACAACTAATGAAAAACTGTTTTTT. It specifies CASSLGQTTNEKLFF.

This rearrangement joins TRBV4-1 to TRBJ2-7; 9 nucleotides agree with TRBD2. Germline V gene sequence: CDR1 MGHRA, CDR2 YSYEKL. V was pared by 0 bases and J by 5 bases, with 8 bases of the junction left unmatched. CDR3 length: 16 amino acids. The CDR3 coding sequence is TGCGCCAGCAGCCAAGATATAGTAGCGGGAGAACACGAGCAGTACTTC. This codes for CASSQDIVAGEHEQYF.

The chain employs TRBV4-1 and TRBJ2-3, with 8 bases fitting TRBD1. The CDR3 runs to 16 residues. V trimming: 1 base; J trimming: 5 bases; junction bases outside the gene matches: 8. In germline, CDR1 is MGHRA, CDR2 YSYEKL. The CDR3 here is CASSQGWTGSVDTQYF. CDR3 sequence (DNA): TGCGCCAGCAGCCAAGGCTGGACAGGGTCTGTAGATACGCAGTATTTT.

The V gene is TRBV6-1, the J gene TRBJ2-1; TRBD2 matches 9 bases. The CDR3 sequence is 16 residues long. Per the germline V gene, CDR1 is MNHNS and CDR2 is SASEGT. V gave up 3 bases and J gave up 4 bases; unmatched junction bases: 7. CDR3 sequence reads: CASSDRAGGIYNEQFF. CDR3 in DNA: TGTGCCAGCAGTGATCGTGCGGGAGGGATTTACAATGAGCAGTTCTTC.

V is TRBV9 and J is TRBJ2-1; 10 nucleotides align to TRBD1. V shed 4 bases and J 7 bases; nucleotides not matched to a gene: 8. The length of the CDR3 is 15 residues. Germline CDR1 reads SGDLS; CDR2 reads YYNGEE. CDR3 protein: CASSLRQGAGNEQFF. CDR3 sequence (DNA): TGTGCCAGCAGCCTAAGACAGGGGGCGGGGAATGAGCAGTTCTTC.

The chain combines TRBV5-6 with TRBJ2-7; D possibly corresponds to TRBD1 (6 bases). Trimming took off 4 bases at V and 0 bases at J, with 11 bases between the two ends. This CDR3 is 14 amino acids long. Germline CDR1 is SGHDT and CDR2 is YYEEEE. The CDR3 DNA follows: TGTGCCAGCAGCCAAGGACAGTACTCCTACGAGCAGTACTTC. Its protein is CASSQGQYSYEQYF. The variable domain in full, with the rest retrieved from reference TRBV5-6 and TRBJ2-7, is DAGVTQSPTHLIKTRGQQVTLRCSPKSGHDTVSWYQQALGQGPQFIFQYYEEEERQRGNFPDRFSGHQFPNYSSELNVNALLLGDSALYLCASSQGQYSYEQYFGPGTRLTVT.

The rearrangement joins TRBV5-6 to TRBJ2-1, with TRBD2 matching 9 bases. The CDR3 sequence is 18 residues long. Per germline, CDR1 SGHDT and CDR2 YYEEEE. V lost 0 bases, J lost 2 bases, and 9 bases stayed unmatched. The CDR3 nucleotides read TGTGCCAGCAGCTTGGGAGGGTCAGCGGGAGGTACCTACAATGAGCAGTTCTTC. This gives the protein CASSLGGSAGGTYNEQFF.

This clone appeared a single time. The gene calls are TRBV27 and TRBJ2-7; a possible D gene is TRBD1 (6 bases). Germline CDR1 and CDR2: MNHEY and SMNVEV (reference sequence). The V end was cut by 2 bases, the J end by 3 bases, with 8 bases between. The CDR3 length is 13 residues. This CDR3 reads CASSLTGNYEQYF. CDR3 nucleotide sequence: TGTGCCAGCAGTTTAACAGGGAACTACGAGCAGTACTTC.

V gene TRBV7-9 combines with J gene TRBJ2-5; no reliable D call. The CDR3 length is 13 residues. The V gene lost 3 bases and the J gene lost 5 bases, with 10 bases spanning the gap. Per the germline V gene, CDR1 is SEHNR and CDR2 is FQNEAQ (reference sequence). CDR3 protein: CASSFSFGETQYF. For the CDR3, the DNA is TGTGCCAGCAGCTTTTCTTTCGGGGAGACCCAGTACTTC.

The chain combines TRBV19 with TRBJ1-5, with a tentative D call TRBD1 (6 bases). The germline V and J ends were trimmed by 8 bases and 0 bases, with 14 bases remaining between them. Germline loops: CDR1 LNHDA, CDR2 SQIVND (reference sequence). The CDR3 contains 15 residues. This CDR3 is CASSVDSHSNQPQHF. The CDR3 nucleotides read TGTGCCAGTTCCGTGGACAGCCATAGCAATCAGCCCCAGCATTTT.

The chain uses TRBV5-1 and TRBJ2-7; the match to TRBD1 covers 7 bases. The CDR3 loop spans 13 amino acids. The germline V gene encodes CDR1 SGHRS and CDR2 YFSETQ. The J segment lost 3 bases and the V segment lost 4 bases, leaving 4 bases of the junction unmatched. The CDR3: CASSLGQDYEQYF. The DNA of the CDR3 is TGCGCCAGCAGCCTCGGACAGGACTACGAGCAGTACTTC.

The chain has TRBV27 and TRBJ2-1; TRBD1 might be the D (6 bases). Germline V gene sequence: CDR1 MNHEY, CDR2 SMNVEV (reference sequence). V lost 5 bases and J lost 4, with 12 bases in between. The CDR3 contains 14 residues. This chain's CDR3 is CASSPLTGYNEQFF. The CDR3 bases are TGTGCCAGCAGTCCGTTAACAGGGTACAATGAGCAGTTCTTC.

V usage is TRBV7-9 and J usage is TRBJ1-1, with a tentative D call TRBD1 (5 bases). The V end lost 5 bases, the J end lost 0 bases, and 13 bases lay between the germline ends. CDR1 is SEHNR, CDR2 FQNEAQ, per germline (reference sequence). The CDR3 is 15 residues long. For the CDR3, the DNA is TGTGCCAGCAGCACAACGACAGCCTTGAACACTGAAGCTTTCTTT. Residues: CASSTTTALNTEAFF.

V usage is TRBV5-1 and J usage is TRBJ2-7; the match to TRBD2 covers 10 bases. Germline assignment: CDR1 SGHRS and CDR2 YFSETQ. The ends lost 7 bases at V and 1 base at J; junction bases unmatched: 5. The CDR3 runs to 14 residues. The CDR3 loop reads CASDPSGSSYEQYF. CDR3 nucleotide sequence: TGCGCCAGCGATCCTAGCGGGAGTTCCTACGAGCAGTACTTC.